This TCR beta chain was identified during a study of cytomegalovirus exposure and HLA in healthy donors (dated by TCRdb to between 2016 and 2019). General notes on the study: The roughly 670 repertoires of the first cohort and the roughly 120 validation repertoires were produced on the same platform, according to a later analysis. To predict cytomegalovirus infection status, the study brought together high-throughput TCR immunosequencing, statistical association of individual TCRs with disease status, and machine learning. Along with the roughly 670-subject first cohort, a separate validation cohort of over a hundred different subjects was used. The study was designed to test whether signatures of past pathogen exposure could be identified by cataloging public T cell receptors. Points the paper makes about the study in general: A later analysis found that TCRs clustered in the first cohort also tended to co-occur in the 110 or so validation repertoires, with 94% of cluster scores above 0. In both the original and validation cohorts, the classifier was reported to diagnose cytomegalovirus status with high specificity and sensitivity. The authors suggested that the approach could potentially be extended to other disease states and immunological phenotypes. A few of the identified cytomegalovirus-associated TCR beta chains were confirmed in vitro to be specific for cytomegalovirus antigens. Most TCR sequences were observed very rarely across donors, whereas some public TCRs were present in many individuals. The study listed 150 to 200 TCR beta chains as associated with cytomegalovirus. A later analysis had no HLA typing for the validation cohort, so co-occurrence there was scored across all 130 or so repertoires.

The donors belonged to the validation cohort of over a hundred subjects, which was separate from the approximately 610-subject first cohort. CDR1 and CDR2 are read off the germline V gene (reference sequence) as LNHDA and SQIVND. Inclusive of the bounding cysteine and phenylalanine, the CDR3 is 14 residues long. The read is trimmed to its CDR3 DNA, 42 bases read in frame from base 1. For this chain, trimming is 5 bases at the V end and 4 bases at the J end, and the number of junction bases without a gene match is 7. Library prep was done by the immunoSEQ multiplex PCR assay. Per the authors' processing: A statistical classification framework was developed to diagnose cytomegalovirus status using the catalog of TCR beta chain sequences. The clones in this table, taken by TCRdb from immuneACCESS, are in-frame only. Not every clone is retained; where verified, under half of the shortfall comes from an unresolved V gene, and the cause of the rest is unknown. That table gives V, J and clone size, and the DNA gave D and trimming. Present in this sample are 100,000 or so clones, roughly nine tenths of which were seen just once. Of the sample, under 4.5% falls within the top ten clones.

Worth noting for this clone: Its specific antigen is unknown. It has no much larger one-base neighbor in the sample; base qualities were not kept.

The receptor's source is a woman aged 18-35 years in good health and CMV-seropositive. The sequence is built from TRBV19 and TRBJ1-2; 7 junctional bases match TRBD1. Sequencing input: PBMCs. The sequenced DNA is TGTGCCAGTAGTTTGTCGGGACAGTCCTATGGCTACACCTTC. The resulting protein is CASSLSGQSYGYTF.